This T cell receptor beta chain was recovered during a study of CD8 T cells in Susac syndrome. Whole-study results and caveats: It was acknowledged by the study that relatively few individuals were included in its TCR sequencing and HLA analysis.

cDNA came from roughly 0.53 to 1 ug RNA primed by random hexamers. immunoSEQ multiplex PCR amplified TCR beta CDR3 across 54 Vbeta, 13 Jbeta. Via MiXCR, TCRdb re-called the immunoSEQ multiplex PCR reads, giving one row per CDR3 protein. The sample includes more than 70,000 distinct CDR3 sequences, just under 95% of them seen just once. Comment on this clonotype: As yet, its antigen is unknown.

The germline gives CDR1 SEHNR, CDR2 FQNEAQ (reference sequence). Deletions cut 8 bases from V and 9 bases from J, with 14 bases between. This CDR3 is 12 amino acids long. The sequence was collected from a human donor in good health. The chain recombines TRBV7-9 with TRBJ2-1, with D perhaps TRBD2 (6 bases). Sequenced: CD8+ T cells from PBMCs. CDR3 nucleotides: TGTGCCAGCGGACGGACTACTGTTGAGCAGTTCTTC. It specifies CASGRTTVEQFF. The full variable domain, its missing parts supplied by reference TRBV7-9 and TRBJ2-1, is DTGVSQNPRHKITKRGQNVTFRCDPISEHNRLYWYRQTLGQGPEFLTYFQNEAQLEKSRLLSDRFSAERPKGSFSTLEIQRTEQGDSAMYLCASGRTTVEQFFGPGTRLTVL.